This T cell receptor (beta chain) emerged from a study of cytomegalovirus exposure and HLA in healthy donors (dated by TCRdb to about 2017). The study in broad terms: According to an earlier analysis of 587 of the donors, about 179 million T cells yielded 120 million or so unique TCR beta sequences and approximately 300 Gb of sequence data. Typing coverage differed by locus: A, B, C, DRB1 and DQB1 were typed in roughly 629-630 donors, DQA1 in approximately 520, DPA1 in 600 to 610, and DPB1 in around 490. In a later analysis, previously published TCR beta repertoires from about 640 donors were re-analyzed and high-resolution HLA genotyping was added so that TCR occurrence patterns could be studied. Alongside the repertoire data, information on donor age, sex, ethnicity and CMV serostatus was compiled. Approximately 310 gigabases of sequencing data and around 80 million unique TCR sequences made up an early release that covered several hundred HLA-typed donors. In addition to the first cohort of 650 to 800 subjects, a separate validation cohort of about 120 different subjects was used. Across around 400 genotyped donors of the cohort, an average of approximately 200,000 unique TCR beta nucleotide sequences per donor were sequenced, and roughly a sixth of those sequences were non-productive. Genome-wide SNP genotypes for about 65% of the 666 donors were used in a later genetic analysis, which treated that subset as a discovery cohort. An earlier analysis of approximately 500 of the donors applied high-throughput TCR beta sequencing to assess whether each TCR beta V gene segment acted as functional or pseudogenic. A handful of DR-DQ haplotypes were treated as single units for association and clustering because of strong linkage in the cohort. To predict cytomegalovirus infection status, the study brought together high-throughput TCR immunosequencing, statistical association of individual TCRs with disease status, and machine learning. Class I and class II HLA loci were covered by the typing at four-digit resolution. Of the approximately 400 genotyped donors, over 65% fell in the genetic ancestry cluster associated with self-reported Caucasian donors. Rather than using new phenotypic data, the later analysis identified candidate immune exposures from TCR beta sequences and from how often those sequences occurred across donors. The study aimed to test whether signatures of past pathogen exposure could be identified by cataloging public T cell receptors. Using immunosequencing, the study profiled T cell repertoires from 666 subjects and related those repertoires to cytomegalovirus serostatus. All discovery cohort repertoires had been generated using a single sequencing platform. The investigation overall reported the following: Presence/absence analyses assumed roughly uniform sequencing depth across donors, an assumption that may not hold. In a later analysis, HLA-associated TCR beta chains showed more clonal expansion and lower generation probabilities than non-associated chains that were equally common. This cohort had only TCR beta chains sequenced, and the lack of alpha or paired-chain data limited which features could be detected. HLA typing was unavailable for some donors at each locus, so association tests used only the typed subset. The classifier was reported to diagnose cytomegalovirus status with high specificity and sensitivity in both the original and validation cohorts. Because the 87-base-pair reads could not distinguish some IMGT-functional V segments, including TRBV6-2 and TRBV6-3, those segments were excluded. An earlier analysis of roughly 570 of the donors showed that most TCR beta V segments appeared in productive rearrangements either about 90% or about 30% of the time, which broadly matched IMGT annotations. In the study, some 160 TCR beta chains were listed as associated with cytomegalovirus. In vitro tests confirmed that a few of the cytomegalovirus-associated TCR beta chains recognize cytomegalovirus antigens. In a later analysis, several top co-occurrence clusters were reported to appear linked to parvovirus B19, influenza, CMV and Epstein-Barr virus. The sequencing pipeline was judged likely to have produced a cluster of highly shared sequence variants as a technical artifact. According to the authors, the approach could potentially be generalized to other disease states and immunological phenotypes. Specific HLA alleles were associated with over 15,000 TCR beta sequences at a false discovery rate of 0.05 in a later analysis. A later analysis found that most CMV-associated TCR beta chains appeared HLA-restricted, with HLA associations seemingly driven largely by CMV exposure. Linkage disequilibrium might explain the correlated functional status among segregating V segments, but an unknown experimental factor could not be excluded. Assigning TCR associations to individual alleles was difficult when HLA alleles, especially DR and DQ, strongly co-occurred. In a later genetic analysis, fewer N-insertions in productive TCRs were reported among donors in an Asian-associated ancestry cluster than the 666-donor mean. Immune exposure information for the cohort was limited to CMV serostatus. Because counts were too low, seventeen rarely observed V segments, including chromosome 9 orphons, were left out of the earlier analysis of some 600 of the donors. In a later genetic analysis, a missense DCLRE1C variant was associated with V-gene and J-gene trimming of TCR beta chains, and the association was replicated in an independent cohort. Most TCR sequences were seen in very few donors, while some public TCRs were found in many individuals. In a later analysis, TCR association rates were found to vary across HLA loci, with the most associated TCRs seen for DRB1 alleles and the fewest for HLA-C alleles. A further reported finding was that TCR beta sequences accurately predicted the HLA-A and HLA-B alleles for most subjects in the first cohort.

The cohort comprised some 730 healthy bone marrow donors. At the time of sampling, every cohort member was nominally healthy, though immune exposures that went unrecorded were likely present. The donor tested CMV seropositive and was one of the 289 seropositive cohort members. A peripheral blood sample was collected from each donor, and TCR beta sequencing was performed on peripheral blood mononuclear cells. The Qiagen DNeasy Blood Extraction Kit was used to extract genomic DNA from the blood cell samples. The CDR1 and CDR2 encoded by the germline V gene are SGHNT and YENEEA. Counted from cysteine to phenylalanine, this CDR3 has 17 amino acids. Only the CDR3 part of the read is kept: 51 bases, read in frame from the first base. Compared with germline, V lacks 1 base and J lacks 3 bases; bases without a gene match: 10. A remark on this clone: Its antigen has not been determined. The input lacks base qualities; no much larger clone sits a single base away.

Library preparation employed the immunoSEQ multiplex PCR assay. For the multiplex PCR, a mixture combining 60 forward primers for TCR Vbeta segments and 13 reverse primers for TCR Jbeta segments was used. Amplification of the CDR3 region of rearranged TCR beta genes was performed with a multiplex PCR assay on genomic DNA. Amplified TCR beta libraries were sequenced as 87-base-pair reads on the Illumina HiSeq System. For the original study's pipeline: Across the 500 to 850 repertoires, a later analysis counted tens of millions of unique TCR beta chains, approximately 12 million of which were shared by at least two donors. Raw reads were error-corrected and collapsed into unique sequences by a nearest-neighbor algorithm in which closely related sequences were merged to remove PCR and sequencing errors. CDR3 sequences were aligned to IMGT reference sequences to assign V, D and J gene segments. For a sequence to be retained, a match of at least six nucleotides to both a V gene segment and a J gene segment was required. A rearrangement counted as productive if the CDR3 had no stop codons and remained in frame with V and J, and every other rearrangement counted as non-productive. Following IMGT convention, CDR3 was defined as the stretch from the second conserved V-encoded cysteine to the conserved J-encoded phenylalanine. Sequences without an unambiguous match to a single V gene segment were excluded from the earlier analysis of a few hundred of the donors. An earlier analysis of a few hundred of the donors classified V segments as functional when productive rearrangements were above 56.7% and as segregating when the standard deviation between donors was above 5%. A statistical classification framework was built for diagnosing cytomegalovirus status from the catalog of TCR beta chain sequences. V and J gene assignment, in a later analysis, came from comparing TCR nucleotide sequences with IMGT/GENE-DB human TR gene sequences. Using the TCRdist pipeline, a later analysis assigned CDR3 sequences along with most-parsimonious VDJ recombination scenarios. In a later analysis, every TCR beta chain was defined by the combination of its CDR3 amino acid sequence and its V-gene family, and reads without a unique V-gene family were dropped. A later analysis removed 592 highly shared, low-generation-probability nucleotide sequences to deal with suspected cross-contamination and a sequencing artifact. In a later analysis, a clonal expansion index was calculated for each public chain from normalized within-repertoire ranks of inferred template counts. A later analysis computed generation probabilities with a VDJ recombination model fitted to out-of-frame rearrangements, and checked the results against IGoR. In a later analysis, TCR-TCR, TCR-HLA and TCR-CMV co-occurrence was scored with hypergeometric tests, and a repertoire-size bias correction was applied to TCR pairs. In a later analysis, false discovery rates were estimated by permuting HLA or CMV assignments 20 times. In a later analysis, co-occurring TCRs were grouped using DBSCAN, with TCRdist sequence similarity added in when clustering inside HLA-allele-positive subsets. Repertoires with fewer than 30,000 or more than 120,000 public chains were left out of co-occurrence clustering, as were four to six repertoires with anomalous nucleotide sharing. The clones in this table, taken by TCRdb from immuneACCESS, are in-frame only. Not every clone is retained; where verified, under half of the shortfall comes from an unresolved V gene, and the cause of the rest is unknown. V, J and clone size derive from that table, while D and trimming were established from the DNA sequence. Recorded for this sample are some 110,000 clones; around 80% of them occurred a single time. The ten largest clones capture under 15% of the sample.

The rearranged segments are TRBV11-3 and TRBJ2-5, with 8 junctional bases fitting TRBD1. Sequenced: PBMCs. The receptor was derived from a woman between 55 and 75 years old in good health and CMV-seropositive. The CDR3 sequence is CASSLVISGTGEETQYF. The DNA is as follows: TGTGCCAGCAGCTTAGTCATATCTGGGACAGGAGAAGAGACCCAGTACTTC.